These 16 T cell receptor beta chains came from one sample sequenced in a study of blood T cell repertoires in COVID-19. TCRdb's table, derived via immunoSEQ multiplex PCR, lists solely in-frame clones and lacks some. In the table there are 200,000 to 250,000 clones, approximately 81% of which are singletons. The material sequenced was peripheral blood. These receptors were taken from a woman of 80 years or more with acute or convalescent COVID-19.

This rearrangement joins TRBV19 to TRBJ1-5; 8 bases map to TRBD1. The CDR3 length is 14 residues. V lost 4 bases, J lost 4 bases, and 3 bases stayed unmatched. Germline V gene data show CDR1 as LNHDA and CDR2 as SQIVND (reference sequence). CDR3: CASSRQGWNQPQHF. The CDR3 DNA reads as TGTGCCAGTAGTAGACAGGGGTGGAATCAGCCCCAGCATTTT.

This clone was seen more than once but under ten times. The gene calls are TRBV28 and TRBJ1-5; no clear D gene. CDR1 and CDR2 (germline): MDHEN, SYDVKM. The CDR3 has 13 amino acids. V was clipped by 10 bases and J by 2 bases, with 12 bases between them. CDR3 coding DNA: TGTGCCATCCGTCCGGCGGGCAATCAGCCCCAGCATTTT. Its translation is CAIRPAGNQPQHF. Together with reference TRBV28 and TRBJ1-5, the CDR3 gives the full variable domain: DVKVTQSSRYLVKRTGEKVFLECVQDMDHENMFWYRQDPGLGLRLIYFSYDVKMKEKGDIPEGYSVSREKKERFSLILESASTNQTSMYLCAIRPAGNQPQHFGDGTRLSIL.

The chain joins TRBV30 to TRBJ1-1; D may be TRBD1 (6 bases). Trimming pared 3 bases from V and 1 base from J, leaving 9 bases between. CDR1 and CDR2 (germline): GTSNPN, SVGIG (reference sequence). This CDR3 spans 13 amino acids. In nucleotides, the CDR3 is TGTGCCTGGAGAAAAGGGGGGAACACTGAAGCTTTCTTT. It specifies CAWRKGGNTEAFF.

The chain combines TRBV2 with TRBJ1-1; D perhaps matches TRBD1 (6 bases). Germline V gene data show CDR1 as SNHLY and CDR2 as FYNNEI. Trimming took 7 bases from V and 1 from J, leaving 13 bases between them. The CDR3 runs 14 residues. The CDR3 DNA reads as TGTGCCAGCATACGGGGGGCCGGGAACACTGAAGCTTTCTTT. It yields the protein CASIRGAGNTEAFF.

The V gene is TRBV6-2 or TRBV6-3, the J gene TRBJ1-5; D gene uncertain. Germline V lookup: CDR1 MNHEY, CDR2 SVGEGT. The V and J ends lost 1 base and 0 bases respectively, with 7 bases between them. CDR3 size: 15 residues. For the CDR3, the DNA is TGTGCCAGCAGTTACTTTGGGAGTAGCAATCAGCCCCAGCATTTT. Translating it yields CASSYFGSSNQPQHF.

This clone was counted between two and nine times. The chain links TRBV12-3 or TRBV12-4 to TRBJ1-2, with D perhaps matching TRBD1 (5 bases). CDR3 length: 13 residues. Trimming cost V 7 bases and J 7 bases, with 16 bases left between them. The DNA for the CDR3 is TGTGCCAGCACCCGGAGACAGTCGCCTGGCTACACCTTC. This codes for CASTRRQSPGYTF.

The chain uses TRBV10-3 and TRBJ2-7; the D gene is possibly TRBD1 (6 bases). This CDR3 has 14 residues. Trimming cost V 3 bases and J 3 bases, with 12 bases left between them. Germline V gene sequence: CDR1 ENHRY, CDR2 SYGVKD. DNA for the CDR3: TGTGCCATCAGTGAACCGGACAGTTTCTACGAGCAGTACTTC. As protein: CAISEPDSFYEQYF.

The genes are TRBV6-5 and TRBJ1-5; D is possibly TRBD1 (5 bases). The length of the CDR3 is 13 residues. Germline values: CDR1 MNHEY, CDR2 SVGAGI. Trimming removed 5 bases at V and 4 bases at J, with 9 bases between. DNA of the CDR3: TGTGCCAGCAGTCTGGGGCCGAATCAGCCCCAGCATTTT. Amino acid sequence: CASSLGPNQPQHF.

The gene calls are TRBV25-1 and TRBJ1-1, with 8 bases that match TRBD1. Germline CDR1 reads MGHDK; CDR2 reads SYGVNS. The CDR3 runs 15 residues. J was trimmed by 2 bases and V by 3 bases; bases with no gene match: 5. The CDR3 region is CASSDYRGLNTEAFF. The CDR3 nucleotides are TGTGCCAGCAGTGATTACAGGGGGTTAAACACTGAAGCTTTCTTT.

This clone was counted a few times. The V call is TRBV20-1, the J call TRBJ2-1; 8 nucleotides match TRBD2. The V gene end was trimmed by 3 bases and the J gene end by 7 bases; junction bases not matched to a gene: 8. Germline-derived CDR1 and CDR2 are DFQATT and SNEGSKA (reference sequence). CDR3 length: 14 amino acids. The CDR3 protein is CSASPGRARNEQFF. CDR3 nucleotide sequence: TGCAGTGCTAGTCCCGGGAGGGCCCGGAATGAGCAGTTCTTC.

V gene TRBV10-2 combines with J gene TRBJ2-2; the D gene is possibly TRBD1 (6 bases). Trimming pared 6 bases from V and 6 bases from J, leaving 14 bases between. Germline V CDR1 and CDR2: WSHSY, SAAADI. The CDR3 sequence is 14 residues long. The CDR3 bases are TGCGCCAGCAGGGATACAGGGTTTTCCGGGGAGCTGTTTTTT. It translates to CASRDTGFSGELFF.

The V and J genes are TRBV11-3 and TRBJ2-3, with 15 nucleotides matching TRBD2. The length of the CDR3 is 17 residues. The germline CDR1 and CDR2 sequences are SGHNT and YENEEA. V trimming: 0 bases; J trimming: 4 bases; junction bases outside the gene matches: 2. Here the CDR3 reads CASSLEWTSGGADTQYF. CDR3 DNA sequence: TGTGCCAGCAGCTTAGAGTGGACTAGCGGGGGGGCAGATACGCAGTATTTT.

The CDR3 reads CASSRRGQETQYF. CDR3 sequence (DNA): TGTGCCAGCAGTCGCAGGGGCCAAGAGACCCAGTACTTC. The J gene is TRBJ2-5, the V gene TRBV7-2; perhaps TRBD1 as D (6 bases). Trimming took off 6 bases at V and 1 base at J, with 9 bases between the two ends. The CDR3 is made up of 13 amino acids. Germline assignment: CDR1 SGHTA and CDR2 FQGNSA.

The V call is TRBV28, the J call TRBJ2-1; D is uncertain. The germline CDR1 and CDR2 sequences are MDHEN and SYDVKM. The CDR3 length is 11 residues. Trimming shortened V by 7 bases and J by 7 bases, and 8 bases separated the two germline ends. The CDR3 here is CASKSWNEQFF. As DNA, the CDR3 is TGTGCCAGCAAGAGCTGGAATGAGCAGTTCTTC.

The V gene is TRBV27, the J gene TRBJ2-5; D gene unclear. CDR1 MNHEY and CDR2 SMNVEV come from the germline V gene (reference sequence). Trimming left V 3 bases short and J 1 base short, with 6 bases between. CDR3 size: 13 residues. CDR3 sequence: CASSFSLQETQYF. For the CDR3, the DNA is TGTGCCAGCAGTTTTTCTCTCCAAGAGACCCAGTACTTC.

The chain uses TRBV6-1 and TRBJ2-3; the D is unclear. The CDR3 is made up of 15 amino acids. Trimming removed 2 bases from V and 0 bases from J, with 9 bases in between. Looked up from germline, CDR1 is MNHNS and CDR2 is SASEGT. The CDR3 coding sequence is TGTGCCAGCAGTGAAACTACCGGTAGCACAGATACGCAGTATTTT. Translating it yields CASSETTGSTDTQYF.